A selection of T cell receptor beta chains follows, all from one sample in a study of CD8 T cells in ankylosing spondylitis. TCRdb passed the 5' RACE reads through MiXCR, listing each CDR3 protein once. Seen here are 150,000 to 200,000 distinct CDR3 sequences, roughly 34% observed once, and the top ten hold 6%. Sequenced sample: synovial fluid, either unsorted or a sorted T cell fraction (not recorded which). The source of these receptors is a male donor with ankylosing spondylitis. Each CDR3 is given with its conserved first and last residue. A D gene is named only where the DNA matches it firmly. Part of the rows lack a size; the others show once, few, many or a class for expanded clones.

D: .
J: TRBJ2-3
size: many
V: TRBV10-3
CDR3: CAIGTTSTDTQYF
DNA: TGTGCCATCGGGACAACTAGCACAGATACGCAGTATTTT

D: .
J: TRBJ2-7
size: few
V: TRBV5-6
CDR3: CASSPRTLSVGEQYF
DNA: TGTGCCAGCAGCCCTCGGACGCTCAGTGTCGGCGAGCAGTACTTC

D: .
J: TRBJ2-5
size: .
V: TRBV5-1
CDR3: CASSLRGSQETQYF
DNA: TGCGCCAGCAGCTTGAGGGGATCCCAAGAGACCCAGTACTTC

D: .
J: TRBJ1-5
size: .
V: TRBV3-1
CDR3: CASSQTRDIYSNQPQHF
DNA: TGTGCCAGCAGCCAAACTCGGGACATTTATAGCAATCAGCCCCAGCATTTT

D: .
J: TRBJ2-5
size: .
V: TRBV20-1
CDR3: CSARLMAGTIKETQYF
DNA: TGCAGTGCTAGGTTAATGGCGGGAACCATAAAAGAGACCCAGTACTTC

D: .
J: TRBJ2-6
size: .
V: TRBV9
CDR3: CASSPDLVGSGANVLTF
DNA: TGTGCCAGCAGCCCAGACCTAGTGGGCTCTGGGGCCAACGTCCTGACTTTC

D: TRBD1
J: TRBJ2-2
size: .
V: TRBV20-1
CDR3: CSATPDRVGELFF
DNA: TGCAGTGCTACCCCGGACAGGGTCGGGGAGCTGTTTTTT

D: TRBD1
J: TRBJ1-2
size: many
V: TRBV4-2
CDR3: CASSQVSVTGAGGYTF
DNA: TGTGCCAGCAGCCAAGTGTCGGTTACAGGGGCAGGTGGCTACACCTTC

D: .
J: TRBJ2-2
size: many
V: TRBV11-1
CDR3: CASSLDEGFRELFF
DNA: TGTGCCAGCAGCTTAGACGAGGGTTTCAGGGAGCTGTTTTTT

D: .
J: TRBJ2-6
size: .
V: TRBV9
CDR3: CASSVPGAGANVLTF
DNA: TGTGCCAGCAGCGTGCCAGGTGCAGGGGCCAACGTCCTGACTTTC

D: .
J: TRBJ2-3
size: few
V: TRBV7-9
CDR3: CASNSYTDTQYF
DNA: TGTGCCAGCAACAGTTACACAGATACGCAGTATTTT

D: TRBD1
J: TRBJ2-3
size: .
V: TRBV5-1
CDR3: CASRTFGTGATDTQYF
DNA: TGCGCCAGCAGGACCTTCGGGACAGGGGCCACAGATACGCAGTATTTT

D: TRBD2
J: TRBJ2-2
size: .
V: TRBV7-8
CDR3: CASSPGLAGGPGWSGELFF
DNA: TGTGCCAGCAGCCCAGGACTAGCGGGGGGTCCCGGATGGTCCGGGGAGCTGTTTTTT

D: .
J: TRBJ2-5
size: .
V: TRBV24-1
CDR3: CATSPNGLPETQYF
DNA: TGTGCCACCAGCCCGAATGGACTCCCAGAGACCCAGTACTTC

D: .
J: TRBJ2-1
size: few
V: TRBV6-5
CDR3: CASSYNQGRENEQFF
DNA: TGTGCCAGCAGTTACAACCAGGGTCGAGAGAATGAGCAGTTCTTC

D: TRBD1
J: TRBJ1-2
size: few
V: TRBV5-6
CDR3: CASRDRGIPLYGYTF
DNA: TGTGCCAGCAGGGACAGGGGGATTCCCCTATATGGCTACACCTTC

D: .
J: TRBJ1-3
size: .
V: TRBV20-1
CDR3: CSARDLARDTIYF
DNA: TGCAGTGCTAGAGATCTTGCCCGGGACACCATATATTTT

D: .
J: TRBJ2-3
size: .
V: TRBV6-1
CDR3: CASHLGSSTDTQYF
DNA: TGTGCCAGCCATTTGGGGTCAAGCACAGATACGCAGTATTTT

D: .
J: TRBJ2-3
size: few
V: TRBV28
CDR3: CASSANRAGGGITQYF
DNA: TGTGCCAGCAGTGCCAACAGGGCCGGAGGGGGAATTACGCAGTATTTT

D: .
J: TRBJ2-7
size: once
V: TRBV28
CDR3: CASSSLRGARSYEQYF
DNA: TGTGCCAGCAGTTCCCTTAGGGGGGCACGATCCTACGAGCAGTACTTC

D: .
J: TRBJ1-1
size: many
V: TRBV20-1
CDR3: CSANPRSRTTEAFF
DNA: TGCAGTGCTAACCCCAGGTCGAGGACGACTGAAGCTTTCTTT

D: .
J: TRBJ2-4
size: few
V: TRBV12-3/TRBV12-4
CDR3: CASSLSGGRDIQYF
DNA: TGTGCCAGCAGTTTATCGGGGGGCAGGGACATTCAGTACTTC

D: TRBD2
J: TRBJ2-1
size: few
V: TRBV5-1
CDR3: CASSLASSLAGGVEQFF
DNA: TGCGCCAGCAGCTTGGCCAGTAGCCTAGCGGGAGGGGTTGAGCAGTTCTTC

D: .
J: TRBJ2-7
size: .
V: TRBV20-1
CDR3: CSARDVRRGAYEQYF
DNA: TGCAGTGCTAGAGATGTCCGGCGGGGAGCCTACGAGCAGTACTTC

D: .
J: TRBJ1-4
size: .
V: TRBV29-1
CDR3: CSAPGPNEKLFF
DNA: TGCAGCGCCCCCGGGCCGAATGAAAAACTGTTTTTT

D: .
J: TRBJ1-5
size: .
V: TRBV6-1
CDR3: CASSGGQPNQPQHF
DNA: TGTGCCAGCAGTGGAGGACAGCCCAATCAGCCCCAGCATTTT

D: .
J: TRBJ2-5
size: .
V: TRBV11-2
CDR3: CASSLEPGGTQYF
DNA: TGTGCCAGCAGCCTAGAGCCAGGAGGGACCCAGTACTTC

D: .
J: TRBJ1-3
size: .
V: TRBV3-1
CDR3: CASSQGRTPGNTIYF
DNA: TGTGCCAGCAGCCAAGGACGAACGCCAGGAAACACCATATATTTT

D: TRBD2
J: TRBJ2-1
size: .
V: TRBV29-1
CDR3: CSVRGKAGAENEQFF
DNA: TGCAGCGTTCGGGGAAAAGCGGGAGCTGAAAATGAGCAGTTCTTC

D: TRBD1
J: TRBJ1-2
size: few
V: TRBV24-1
CDR3: CATSLTGASTVGYTF
DNA: TGTGCCACCAGCCTAACAGGGGCCAGTACCGTAGGCTACACCTTC

D: .
J: TRBJ1-2
size: .
V: TRBV28
CDR3: CASRGQNYGYTF
DNA: TGTGCCAGCAGGGGCCAGAACTATGGCTACACCTTC

D: .
J: TRBJ2-7
size: .
V: TRBV20-1
CDR3: CSARGRNPYEQYF
DNA: TGCAGTGCTAGAGGGCGGAACCCCTACGAGCAGTACTTC

D: TRBD1
J: TRBJ1-1
size: .
V: TRBV4-2
CDR3: CASSQDRGGQGARGAEAFF
DNA: TGTGCCAGCAGCCAAGATCGCGGGGGACAGGGGGCCCGGGGTGCTGAAGCTTTCTTT

D: TRBD1
J: TRBJ1-2
size: .
V: TRBV2
CDR3: CASSNRGRELYGYTF
DNA: TGTGCCAGCAGTAACAGGGGCCGTGAACTCTATGGCTACACCTTC

D: TRBD1
J: TRBJ1-1
size: .
V: TRBV5-1
CDR3: CASSLQGTGAFF
DNA: TGCGCCAGCAGCTTGCAGGGGACAGGGGCTTTCTTT

D: .
J: TRBJ2-5
size: .
V: TRBV5-6
CDR3: CASSLMRDEETQYF
DNA: TGTGCCAGCAGCTTGATGAGGGACGAAGAGACCCAGTACTTC

D: .
J: TRBJ1-1
size: few
V: TRBV11-2
CDR3: CASSPNPYSATMNTEAFF
DNA: TGTGCCAGCAGCCCCAACCCCTACTCAGCAACCATGAACACTGAAGCTTTCTTT

D: .
J: TRBJ2-5
size: many
V: TRBV29-1
CDR3: CSVKWSSGPPETQYF
DNA: TGCAGCGTTAAGTGGAGTAGCGGTCCTCCAGAGACCCAGTACTTC

D: .
J: TRBJ2-3
size: many
V: TRBV5-6
CDR3: CASNPLYSDTQYF
DNA: TGTGCCAGCAACCCCTTGTATAGCGATACGCAGTATTTT

D: TRBD1
J: TRBJ2-7
size: few
V: TRBV3-1
CDR3: CASSQGTGNEQYF
DNA: TGTGCCAGCAGCCAAGGGACAGGGAACGAGCAGTACTTC

D: .
J: TRBJ2-2
size: few
V: TRBV11-2
CDR3: CASSVDLLNTGELFF
DNA: TGTGCCAGCAGCGTAGACCTCCTTAACACCGGGGAGCTGTTTTTT

D: .
J: TRBJ2-7
size: .
V: TRBV11-2
CDR3: CASSLEAQVYEQYF
DNA: TGTGCCAGCAGCTTAGAGGCACAGGTCTACGAGCAGTACTTC

D: .
J: TRBJ2-7
size: many
V: TRBV10-3
CDR3: CATQDGTYEQYF
DNA: TGTGCCACCCAGGACGGGACCTACGAGCAGTACTTC

D: .
J: TRBJ2-7
size: .
V: TRBV29-1
CDR3: CSVGTARYEQYF
DNA: TGCAGCGTTGGGACAGCCAGATACGAGCAGTACTTC

D: .
J: TRBJ2-1
size: many
V: TRBV9
CDR3: CASSDDSARNNEQFF
DNA: TGTGCCAGCAGCGACGACAGCGCCAGAAACAATGAGCAGTTCTTC

D: TRBD2
J: TRBJ2-5
size: many
V: TRBV20-1
CDR3: CSARSPMGLYETQYF
DNA: TGCAGTGCTAGGAGCCCGATGGGACTATATGAGACCCAGTACTTC

D: .
J: TRBJ2-1
size: .
V: TRBV28
CDR3: CASSLSQYNEQFF
DNA: TGTGCCAGCAGTTTAAGTCAGTACAATGAGCAGTTCTTC

D: .
J: TRBJ2-2
size: .
V: TRBV29-1
CDR3: CSVVEGPGGELFF
DNA: TGCAGCGTTGTGGAGGGCCCGGGCGGGGAGCTGTTTTTT

D: TRBD1
J: TRBJ1-2
size: many
V: TRBV12-3/TRBV12-4
CDR3: CASSLDGTGYTNGYTF
DNA: TGTGCCAGCAGTTTAGACGGGACAGGGTATACGAATGGCTACACCTTC

D: .
J: TRBJ2-5
size: few
V: TRBV18
CDR3: CASSRTASTETQYF
DNA: TGTGCCAGCTCACGGACAGCGTCGACGGAGACCCAGTACTTC

D: .
J: TRBJ1-5
size: .
V: TRBV11-3
CDR3: CASSLKDNQPQHF
DNA: TGTGCCAGCAGCTTAAAAGATAATCAGCCCCAGCATTTT

D: .
J: TRBJ2-2
size: few
V: TRBV20-1
CDR3: CSAGPVAPNTGELFF
DNA: TGCAGTGCTGGTCCTGTAGCCCCGAACACCGGGGAGCTGTTTTTT

D: TRBD2
J: TRBJ2-1
size: .
V: TRBV6-2/TRBV6-3
CDR3: CASTLRGLAGMGYNEQFF
DNA: TGTGCCAGCACCCTAAGGGGGCTAGCGGGAATGGGGTACAATGAGCAGTTCTTC

D: .
J: TRBJ1-2
size: .
V: TRBV7-8
CDR3: CASSPPGNYGYTF
DNA: TGTGCCAGCAGCCCGCCTGGGAACTATGGCTACACCTTC

D: .
J: TRBJ1-4
size: once
V: TRBV7-6
CDR3: CASSHRDEKLFF
DNA: TGTGCCAGCAGCCATAGGGATGAAAAACTGTTTTTT